This record looks at one TCR beta chain sequence and its context. Germline V lookup: CDR1 SGHNT, CDR2 YENEEA. The CDR3 loop spans 13 amino acids. Trimming shortened V by 3 bases and J by 7 bases, and 13 bases separated the two germline ends. Clones were read by immunoSEQ multiplex PCR, and TCRdb kept only the in-frame ones, dropping some. Of about 40,000 clones listed, about 91% were seen once; the top ten hold around 0.78%. This specimen comes from a study of T cell changes during pregnancy in multiple sclerosis. Material: CD4+ T cells from peripheral blood mononuclear cells, obtained in the third trimester of pregnancy. The source is a female donor with multiple sclerosis, enrolled in a pregnancy study. This chain uses TRBV11-3 with TRBJ2-7; D possibly corresponds to TRBD2 (5 bases). The CDR3: CASSFSPGGEQYF. CDR3 sequence (DNA): TGTGCCAGCAGCTTCTCACCCGGAGGAGAGCAGTACTTC.